The clone carrying this T cell receptor beta chain was seen repeatedly, ten times or more. This sample is drawn from a study of blood T cells in healthy people across ages. Trimming stripped 0 bases from V and 0 bases from J, with 2 bases between. CDR1 LGHNA and CDR2 YNFKEQ come from the germline V gene. The CDR3 has 14 amino acids. It was with a sample-barcoded 5' primer and a J-beta primer mix that a second PCR of roughly 7 to 12 cycles was run. Every cDNA molecule bore a tag from a template-switch adaptor containing 12 random nucleotides. Each CDR3 protein gets one entry after TCRdb re-called the 5' RACE reads with MiXCR. The data show about 1,500,000 distinct CDR3 sequences, 28% seen once.

The clonotype originates from a woman aged 25 to 45 in good health. This chain links TRBV4-2 with TRBJ2-2, with unresolved D. Sequencing was performed on blood. CDR3 protein: CASSQDPNTGELFF. The CDR3 DNA is TGTGCCAGCAGCCAAGACCCGAACACCGGGGAGCTGTTTTTT.